The present entry profiles one TCR beta chain with its context. Its antigen remains unknown. The method was immunoSEQ multiplex PCR; TCRdb's version includes in-frame clones alone and lacks a portion of them. The sample has 60,000 to 85,000 clones, approximately 87% seen once. The data were obtained in a study of OX40 agonist ivuxolimab in advanced cancers. Regarding the study as a whole: Doses of 0.1 to 3.0 mg/kg were accompanied by clonal expansion of CD4+ and CD8+ blood T cells by week 6.

CDR1 MRHNA and CDR2 SNTAGT come from the germline V gene. Trimming removed 6 bases from V and 4 bases from J; junction bases left unmatched: 6. The CDR3 consists of 15 residues. People who had autoimmune disease history or systemic immunosuppression were excluded. The gene calls are TRBV6-4 and TRBJ1-2, with 12 bases lining up with TRBD1. This sample comprised CD4+ or CD8+ T cells sorted from blood, obtained in a trial of the OX40 agonist ivuxolimab. The clonotype originates from an adult with an advanced solid tumor such as melanoma, head and neck, liver or kidney cancer. CDR3 coding DNA: TGTGCCAGCAGCGCAGGGACAGGGGGCCGCTATGGCTACACCTTC. Translating it yields CASSAGTGGRYGYTF.